This TCR beta chain was identified during a study of pediatric ulcerative colitis. General study findings and limits: Rectal repertoires separated controls, mild-moderate and acute severe colitis. Blood-rectal clonal overlap within each person was significantly higher in ulcerative colitis patients than controls. All ulcerative colitis patients, but no controls, carried a couple of rectal clonotypes. A couple of patients' blood samples yielded substantially fewer templates.

Worth noting for this clone: As yet, its antigen is unknown.

Assay used: immunoSEQ multiplex PCR; TCRdb lists only in-frame clones, some missing. The data show around 68,000 clones, with just over 75% seen just once and over 4% held by the top ten. The sample taken for sequencing was blood. This clonotype was sampled from a boy aged 5 to 17 with moderate ulcerative colitis.

The CDR3 protein is CASSGGLAGPEAFF. In DNA, the CDR3 is TGTGCCAGCAGCGGTGGGCTGGCAGGCCCTGAAGCTTTCTTT. The chain employs TRBV7-2 and TRBJ1-1; D call uncertain. Looked up from germline, CDR1 is SGHTA and CDR2 is FQGNSA. The CDR3 runs 14 residues. V shed 5 bases and J shed 6 bases, with 16 bases lying between them. The full variable domain, its missing parts supplied by reference TRBV7-2 and TRBJ1-1, is GAGVSQSPSNKVTEKGKDVELRCDPISGHTALYWYRQSLGQGLEFLIYFQGNSAPDKSGLPSDRFSAERTGGSVSTLTIQRTQQEDSAVYLCASSGGLAGPEAFFGQGTRLTVV.